This T cell receptor beta chain was identified in a study of T cells after yellow fever vaccination. Regarding the study as a whole: A small share of clonotypes appeared in both CD4 and CD8 compartments. Peaking on day 5 versus 15, the secondary response was faster but weaker. Most primary-vaccination clones recurred post-booster (more than 95% CD4, over 70% CD8).

As to this clonotype: Its antigen is not known.

Germline CDR1 reads SQVTM; CDR2 reads ANQGSEA. This CDR3 is built from 15 residues. The V end was cut by 6 bases, the J end by 0 bases, with 17 bases between. For TCR, cDNA came from 5'RACE template switching, which added a universal primer site and UMIs. TCRdb reprocessed the 5' RACE reads via MiXCR and lists one record per CDR3 protein. The profile shows hundreds of thousands of distinct CDR3 sequences, over 9% of them singletons. This clonotype was sampled from a man in his thirties or forties who received the YFV17D yellow fever vaccine. The chain has TRBV29-1 and TRBJ2-5, with D possibly being TRBD1 or TRBD2 (6 bases each). The sequencing used PBMCs, collected on the day of the yellow fever booster vaccination. CDR3: CSVEGGEGDQETQYF. The CDR3, as DNA: TGCAGCGTGGAGGGGGGCGAGGGGGACCAAGAGACCCAGTACTTC.